Described below is a single T cell receptor (beta chain) sequence and its context. No antigen is known for it. The sample belongs to a study of response to subunit inactivated influenza vaccine. TCRdb analysed the RT-PCR reads with MiXCR anew, one entry per CDR3 protein. Altogether approximately 730,000 distinct CDR3 sequences are present, more than 11% being singletons, with the ten largest covering around 6.5%. Broader study findings: The authors offered the suggestion that each seasonal influenza vaccination recruits few new T cells.

Trimming left V 0 bases short and J 8 bases short, with 16 bases between. This CDR3 region has 16 residues. Germline loops: CDR1 KGHDR, CDR2 SFDVKD. The TCR sequence derives from a man aged 45 to 65 who received an inactivated influenza vaccine. The specimen was PBMCs from blood, collected 14 to 15 days before vaccination. The chain joins TRBV24-1 to TRBJ2-1; unclear D gene. For the CDR3, the DNA is TGTGCCACCAGTGATTTGGAGGCGAGGCCTCGCGATGAGCAGTTCTTC. Its protein is CATSDLEARPRDEQFF.